This T cell receptor beta chain was identified during a study of OX40 agonist ivuxolimab in advanced cancers. With autoimmune disease history or systemic immunosuppression, patients were excluded. Clones were read by immunoSEQ multiplex PCR, and TCRdb kept only the in-frame ones, dropping some. The sample records roughly 35,000 clones, 65% to 90% being singletons. The ends were cut back, 5 bases at V and 5 bases at J, with 18 bases in the middle. Germline-derived CDR1 and CDR2 are SEHNR and FQNEAQ (reference sequence). The CDR3 runs to 16 residues. J is TRBJ1-4 and V is TRBV7-9; a weak D match, TRBD1 (6 bases). The sequence came from an adult with an advanced solid tumor such as melanoma, head and neck, liver or kidney cancer. Material: CD4+ or CD8+ T cells sorted from blood, obtained in a trial of the OX40 agonist ivuxolimab. CDR3 protein: CASSPQGGQGNEKLFF. The CDR3 DNA sequence: TGTGCCAGCAGCCCACAAGGCGGTCAGGGGAATGAAAAACTGTTTTTT.